The clone carrying this T cell receptor (beta chain) was detected only a few times. Original processing methods: Using reference gene primer amplification, nucleated cell counts were estimated. The table came from immunoSEQ multiplex PCR; TCRdb's copy has only in-frame clones and leaves some out. The DNA gave D and trimming, while V, J and clone size come from that table. The sample carries about 320,000 clones, roughly 90% recorded once. These data belong to a study of blood T cell repertoires in COVID-19. Study as a whole: Acute-phase and convalescent COVID-19 samples originated in the United States, Italy and Spain. Sources were T cells, B-cell-depleted T cells, or PBMCs; the material itself was cDNA or gDNA.

The source of this sequence is a man between 18 and 29 years old who had recovered from COVID-19. The source material was peripheral blood.

DNA of the CDR3: TGTGCCAGCAGCTTAGGTCAGGGGAGCACTGAAGCTTTCTTT. It is translated as CASSLGQGSTEAFF. The V gene is TRBV7-2, the J gene TRBJ1-1, with D perhaps TRBD1 (6 bases). The CDR3 length is 14 residues. CDR1 is SGHTA, CDR2 FQGNSA, per germline. V dropped 1 base and J dropped 4 bases, with 10 bases sitting between them. Using reference TRBV7-2 and TRBJ1-1 for the parts outside the CDR3, the full variable domain is GAGVSQSPSNKVTEKGKDVELRCDPISGHTALYWYRQSLGQGLEFLIYFQGNSAPDKSGLPSDRFSAERTGGSVSTLTIQRTQQEDSAVYLCASSLGQGSTEAFFGQGTRLTVV.